This T cell receptor (beta chain) derives from a study of PD-1 blockade in classical Hodgkin lymphoma. Study details: Patients got intravenous nivolumab 3 mg/kg every 2 weeks. Notes on the study in general: Newly diagnosed patients reportedly trailed healthy donors in baseline TCR diversity. It was CD4+ TCR diversity, not CD8+, that rose significantly by C4D1. Baseline diversity in complete responders resembled that of newly diagnosed patients.

As for this clone: Its antigen is currently unknown.

The data were produced by immunoSEQ multiplex PCR, yet TCRdb's version contains in-frame clones alone and is incomplete. The sample includes about 150,000 clones, nearly 80% of them seen just once. Every patient relapsed after autologous stem cell transplantation, and brentuximab vedotin exposure varied. The TCR comes from a human donor with classical Hodgkin lymphoma. The sequencing here drew on peripheral blood mononuclear cells (PBMCs), taken before the second cycle of nivolumab.

The CDR3 DNA reads TGTGCCAGCAGTTACTCAGCTAGCGGGAGACAAGAGACCCAGTACTTC. This sequence encodes CASSYSASGRQETQYF. The chain is built from TRBV6-5 and TRBJ2-5; 10 positions match TRBD2. The CDR3 length is 16 residues. V was pared by 0 bases and J by 2 bases, with 3 bases of the junction left unmatched. Germline assignment: CDR1 MNHEY and CDR2 SVGAGI.